The 10 T cell receptor beta chains in this list originate from one sample, sequenced in a study of shared clonotypes between healthy human individuals. This table comes from immunoSEQ multiplex PCR, and its TCRdb copy is limited to in-frame clones, with some not included. The repertoire holds fewer than 2.5 million clones, roughly 93% seen once, with 0.36% in the top ten. Source material: naive CD4+ T cells from PBMCs. Subset: CD45RA+ positively selected. These receptors were obtained from a man between 18 and 35 years old in good health. Some clones in this sample may be carry-over from other donors' samples.

The rearrangement uses TRBV30 and TRBJ1-1; D gene ambiguous. Germline-derived CDR1 and CDR2 are GTSNPN and SVGIG (reference sequence). The CDR3 sequence is 13 residues long. V shed 1 base and J shed 1 base, with 7 bases lying between them. CDR3 protein: CAWSAQSNTEAFF. CDR3 nucleotides: TGTGCCTGGAGTGCTCAGTCGAACACTGAAGCTTTCTTT.

This clone was observed once. This rearrangement joins TRBV4-1 to TRBJ2-5, with TRBD2 identical over 11 bases. The V gene end was trimmed by 0 bases and the J gene end by 1 base; junction bases not matched to a gene: 10. Germline loops: CDR1 MGHRA, CDR2 YSYEKL. The CDR3 consists of 19 residues. CDR3 coding DNA: TGCGCCAGCAGCCAAGAGAGCCCCTCGACTAGCGGGATCCAAGAGACCCAGTACTTC. Translating gives CASSQESPSTSGIQETQYF.

J is TRBJ2-7 and V is TRBV28, with D unresolved. CDR1 is MDHEN, CDR2 SYDVKM, per germline. Trimming took off 4 bases at V and 4 bases at J, with 8 bases between the two ends. The CDR3 spans 12 residues. The CDR3 sequence is CASSYARYEQYF. CDR3 in DNA: TGTGCCAGCAGTTACGCGAGGTACGAGCAGTACTTC.

The chain joins TRBV7-3 to TRBJ1-1, with D perhaps TRBD1 (5 bases). This CDR3 is 15 amino acids long. The germline V gene encodes CDR1 SGHTA and CDR2 FQGTGA. With 0 bases removed from V and 2 bases from J, the gap between germline ends came to 10 bases. The CDR3 sequence is CASSLTGAGNTEAFF. CDR3 bases: TGTGCCAGCAGCTTAACAGGGGCGGGAAACACTGAAGCTTTCTTT.

The CDR3 nucleotides read TGTGCCAGCAGCGGCGGACTAGCGGGCGGGTTGGAGACCCAGTACTTC. Protein sequence: CASSGGLAGGLETQYF. The chain uses TRBV11-2 and TRBJ2-5, with TRBD2 matching 11 bases. Trimming at V came to 5 bases and at J to 5 bases, leaving 10 bases not matched to a gene. The CDR3 runs to 16 residues. Germline V gene data show CDR1 as SGHAT and CDR2 as FQNNGV.

The rearrangement joins TRBV4-2 to TRBJ2-1; maybe TRBD2 (5 bases). CDR3 size: 17 residues. CDR1 is LGHNA and CDR2 is YNFKEQ in the germline V gene. The ends were cut back, 0 bases at V and 2 bases at J, with 14 bases in the middle. The CDR3 region has the DNA TGTGCCAGCAGCCAAGATTACGGAGCGGCGACCTACAATGAGCAGTTCTTC. Its protein is CASSQDYGAATYNEQFF.

This chain uses TRBV5-1 with TRBJ2-2, with a weak D call TRBD1 (6 bases). Germline V gives CDR1 SGHRS, CDR2 YFSETQ. V was cut by 5 bases and J by 1 base, with 15 bases left in between. This CDR3 comprises 16 residues. CDR3 amino acids: CASRSLEQGNTGELFF. The DNA of the CDR3 is TGCGCCAGCAGGTCCTTGGAACAGGGGAACACCGGGGAGCTGTTTTTT.

This chain connects TRBV6-4 to TRBJ2-6; 8 bases match TRBD2. V dropped 6 bases and J dropped 0; count of bases not matched to a gene: 4. Germline loops: CDR1 MRHNA, CDR2 SNTAGT. The CDR3 loop spans 16 amino acids. The CDR3 is CASSSLAGSGANVLTF. Written as DNA, the CDR3 is TGTGCCAGCAGCTCTCTAGCGGGCTCTGGGGCCAACGTCCTGACTTTC.

The rearrangement joins TRBV5-1 to TRBJ2-2; D not resolved. V was pared by 0 bases and J by 6 bases, with 12 bases between. Germline values: CDR1 SGHRS, CDR2 YFSETQ. The CDR3 is 15 amino acids. CDR3 bases: TGCGCCAGCAGCTTGGTTGTGCAAACGGCCGGGGAGCTGTTTTTT. Amino acids: CASSLVVQTAGELFF.

This clone was observed once. The sample holds other DNA sequences that translate to the same CDR3. CDR3 in DNA: TGCGCCAGCAGCCAGGACGGATTGAACACTGAAGCTTTCTTT. Its protein product is CASSQDGLNTEAFF. The V and J genes are TRBV5-1 and TRBJ1-1; D is undetermined. Trimming cost V 4 bases and J 0 bases, with 10 bases left between them. The CDR3 length is 14 residues. The V gene's germline CDR1 is SGHRS and CDR2 YFSETQ.